These 8 T cell receptor beta chains originate from one sample sequenced in a study of sequential checkpoint blockade in melanoma. Stated treatment: randomized to nivolumab then ipilimumab (arm A) or the reverse (arm B). Clones were read by immunoSEQ multiplex PCR, and TCRdb kept only the in-frame ones, dropping some. Of 5,700 or so clones detected, roughly 21% appear once; the ten largest clones hold approximately 11%. Material: tumor tissue (inferred from file names), obtained from a patient given nivolumab and ipilimumab in sequence. The source is a human donor with melanoma.

The genes are TRBV23-1 and TRBJ2-3, with 8 bases aligning to TRBD2. TRBV23-1 is designated an ORF whose function remains uncertain. The V gene end was trimmed by 3 bases and the J gene end by 0 bases; junction bases not matched to a gene: 8. The CDR3 loop spans 17 amino acids. The CDR3, as DNA: TGCGCCAGCAGTCACACTACTAGCGGCGTTAGCACAGATACGCAGTATTTT. It yields the protein CASSHTTSGVSTDTQYF.

This clone ranks as medium-sized. The chain couples TRBV11-3 to TRBJ1-6; D unclear. The CDR3 runs 14 residues. Trimming pared 5 bases from V and 6 bases from J, leaving 11 bases between. The germline V gene has CDR1 SGHNT and CDR2 YENEEA. In DNA form, the CDR3 reads TGTGCCAGCAGCCTCGGGCCAGCTAATTCACCCCTCCACTTT. It encodes CASSLGPANSPLHF.

The gene calls are TRBV29-1 and TRBJ2-3; D unresolved. CDR1 is SQVTM and CDR2 is ANQGSEA in the germline V gene. CDR3 length: 16 residues. Trimming pared 2 bases from V and 4 bases from J, leaving 19 bases between. The CDR3 nucleotides read TGCAGCGTTGAAAGGGATACCAGGCTGAGACCAGATACGCAGTATTTT. It is translated as CSVERDTRLRPDTQYF.

This chain joins TRBV6-8 and TRBJ1-3; D perhaps matches TRBD1 (5 bases). V shed 7 bases and J shed 0 bases, with 10 bases lying between them. Germline V gene sequence: CDR1 MNHGY, CDR2 SAAAGT. CDR3 size: 14 residues. CDR3 amino acids: CASKTGGSGNTIYF. DNA for the CDR3: TGTGCCAGCAAAACGGGGGGCTCTGGAAACACCATATATTTT.

By share, this clone counts as medium-sized (0.01 to 0.1%). V usage is TRBV28 and J usage is TRBJ2-1; TRBD2 is a possible D gene (5 bases). This CDR3 region has 17 residues. V was cut by 7 bases and J by 1 base, with 20 bases left in between. CDR1 and CDR2 from the germline V gene are MDHEN and SYDVKM. The CDR3 nucleotides read TGTGCCAGCATAGCGCCTCTGCGGTTTGGATCCTACAATGAGCAGTTCTTC. Translated: CASIAPLRFGSYNEQFF.

DNA for the CDR3: TGCGCCAGTAGCACCCGTGGGCAGGGCGGTAATTCACCCCTCCACTTT. Translation gives CASSTRGQGGNSPLHF. The chain carries TRBV5-1 and TRBJ1-6; D perhaps matches TRBD1 (5 bases). CDR1 and CDR2 from the germline V gene are SGHRS and YFSETQ. This CDR3 region has 16 residues. The V end was cut by 8 bases, the J end by 6 bases, with 21 bases between.

This clone was observed a few times. The rearrangement uses TRBV28 and TRBJ1-1; tentatively, D is TRBD1 (6 bases). V was clipped by 4 bases and J by 1 base, with 16 bases between them. The V gene's germline CDR1 is MDHEN and CDR2 SYDVKM. This CDR3 comprises 16 residues. CDR3 region: CASSSGAEGGNTEAFF. The CDR3 coding sequence is TGTGCCAGCAGTTCTGGGGCGGAGGGGGGGAACACTGAAGCTTTCTTT.

CDR3 sequence: CASSIEGRVGYNEQFF. Written as DNA, the CDR3 is TGTGCCAGTAGTATAGAAGGGCGTGTGGGGTACAATGAGCAGTTCTTC. The chain is built from TRBV19 and TRBJ2-1; no definite D call. Per germline, CDR1 LNHDA and CDR2 SQIVND (reference sequence). V shed 0 bases and J shed 4 bases, with 13 bases lying between them. CDR3 size: 16 residues.